This T cell receptor (beta chain) was sequenced during a study of cytomegalovirus exposure and HLA in healthy donors. General study results and limits: Accurate predictions that matched the HLA-A and HLA-B alleles of most subjects were reportedly made from TCR beta sequences. Available immune exposure information was restricted to CMV serostatus only. High sensitivity and specificity were reportedly achieved when the classifier diagnosed cytomegalovirus status.

Comments on this clone: Antigen specificity is unknown.

This PCR relied on a set of 60 Vbeta primers and 13 Jbeta primers. Assay: immunoSEQ multiplex PCR; the TCRdb copy retains only in-frame clones and omits some. The repertoire has approximately 180,000 clones, around 75% of them found once; the top ten carry around 1.9%. The trim removed 3 bases at V and 1 base at J, leaving 1 base unmatched. From germline, CDR1 is SGDLS and CDR2 YYNGEE. CDR3 length: 15 residues. The clonotype originates from a woman aged 25 to 39 in good health and CMV-seronegative. The source material was PBMCs. The V call is TRBV9, the J call TRBJ2-3; TRBD2 matches at 11 bases. DNA for the CDR3: TGTGCCAGCAGCGAACTAGCGGGAGGCACAGATACGCAGTATTTT. It yields the protein CASSELAGGTDTQYF.